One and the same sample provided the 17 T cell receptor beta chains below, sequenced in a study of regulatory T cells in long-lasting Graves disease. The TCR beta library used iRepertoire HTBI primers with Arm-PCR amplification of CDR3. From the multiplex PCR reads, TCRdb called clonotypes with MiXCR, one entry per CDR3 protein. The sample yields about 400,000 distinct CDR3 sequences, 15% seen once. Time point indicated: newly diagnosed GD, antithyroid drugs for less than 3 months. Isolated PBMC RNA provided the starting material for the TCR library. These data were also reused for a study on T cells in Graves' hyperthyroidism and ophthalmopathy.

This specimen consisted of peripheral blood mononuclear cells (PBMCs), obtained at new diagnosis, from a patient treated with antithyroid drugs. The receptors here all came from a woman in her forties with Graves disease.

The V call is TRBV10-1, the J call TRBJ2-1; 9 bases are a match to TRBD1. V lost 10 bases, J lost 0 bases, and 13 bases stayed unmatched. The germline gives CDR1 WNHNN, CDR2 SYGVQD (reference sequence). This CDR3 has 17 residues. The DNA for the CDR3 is TGCGCCACCGAAGGGCGGGGACAGGGTCTCTCCTACAATGAGCAGTTCTTC. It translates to CATEGRGQGLSYNEQFF.

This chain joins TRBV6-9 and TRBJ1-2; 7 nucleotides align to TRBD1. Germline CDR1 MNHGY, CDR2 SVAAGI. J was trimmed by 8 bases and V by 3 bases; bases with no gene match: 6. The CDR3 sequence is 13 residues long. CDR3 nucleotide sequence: TGTGCCAGCAGTTACGTGACAGGGACCGGCTACACCTTC. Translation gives CASSYVTGTGYTF.

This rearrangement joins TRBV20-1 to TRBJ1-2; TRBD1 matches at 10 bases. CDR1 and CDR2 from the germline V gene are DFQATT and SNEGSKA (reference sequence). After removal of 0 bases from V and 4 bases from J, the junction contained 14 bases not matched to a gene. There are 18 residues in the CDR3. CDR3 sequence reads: CSARDPSGQGPSSYGYTF. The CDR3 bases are TGCAGTGCTAGAGATCCCTCGGGACAGGGGCCATCCTCCTATGGCTACACCTTC.

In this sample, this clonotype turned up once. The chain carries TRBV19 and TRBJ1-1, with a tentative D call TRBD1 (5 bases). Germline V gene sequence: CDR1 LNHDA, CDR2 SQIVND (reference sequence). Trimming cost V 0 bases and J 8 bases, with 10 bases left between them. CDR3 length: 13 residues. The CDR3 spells CASSIDRGEEAFF. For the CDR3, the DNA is TGTGCCAGTAGTATAGATCGAGGGGAAGAAGCTTTCTTT.

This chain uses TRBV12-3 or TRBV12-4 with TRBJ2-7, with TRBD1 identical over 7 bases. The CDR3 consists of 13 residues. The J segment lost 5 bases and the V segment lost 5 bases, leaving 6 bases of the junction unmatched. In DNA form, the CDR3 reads TGTGCCAGCAGTGTGACAGGGCCCAACGAGCAGTACTTC. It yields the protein CASSVTGPNEQYF.

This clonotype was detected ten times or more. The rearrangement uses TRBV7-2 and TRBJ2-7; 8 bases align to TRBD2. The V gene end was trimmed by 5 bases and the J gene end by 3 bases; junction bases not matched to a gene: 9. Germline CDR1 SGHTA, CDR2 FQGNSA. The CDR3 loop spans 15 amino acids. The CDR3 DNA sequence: TGTGCCAGCAGCGGCCCCGGGCGGGAGGTCTACGAGCAGTACTTC. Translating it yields CASSGPGREVYEQYF.

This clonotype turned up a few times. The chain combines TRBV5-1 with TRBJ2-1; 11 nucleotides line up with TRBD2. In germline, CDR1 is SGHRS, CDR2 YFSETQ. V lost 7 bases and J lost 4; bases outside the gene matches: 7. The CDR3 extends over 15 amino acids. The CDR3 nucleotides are TGCGCCAGCGGATCGGGACTAGCGGTATACAATGAGCAGTTCTTC. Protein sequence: CASGSGLAVYNEQFF.

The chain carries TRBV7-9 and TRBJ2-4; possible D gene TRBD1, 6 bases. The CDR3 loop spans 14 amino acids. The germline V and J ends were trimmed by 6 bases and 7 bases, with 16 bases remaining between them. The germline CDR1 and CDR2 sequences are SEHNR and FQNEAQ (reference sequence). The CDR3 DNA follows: TGTGCCAGCAGACCGGACAGTGACCTTAACATTCAGTACTTC. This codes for CASRPDSDLNIQYF.

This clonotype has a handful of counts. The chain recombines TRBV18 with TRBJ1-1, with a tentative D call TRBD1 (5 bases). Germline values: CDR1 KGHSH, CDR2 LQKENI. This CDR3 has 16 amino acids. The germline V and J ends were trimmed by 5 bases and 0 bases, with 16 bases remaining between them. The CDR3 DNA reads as TGTGCCAGCTCAGCCAGGGAGACCTTCATGAACACTGAAGCTTTCTTT. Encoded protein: CASSARETFMNTEAFF.

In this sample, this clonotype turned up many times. CDR3 residues: CASSLVWTGNEQFF. The CDR3, as DNA: TGTGCCAGCAGCTTAGTTTGGACAGGCAATGAGCAGTTCTTC. The chain employs TRBV7-8 and TRBJ2-1; TRBD1 agrees at 7 bases. The V gene's germline CDR1 is SGHVS and CDR2 FQNEAQ. The CDR3 length is 14 residues. V trimming: 1 base; J trimming: 6 bases; junction bases outside the gene matches: 3.

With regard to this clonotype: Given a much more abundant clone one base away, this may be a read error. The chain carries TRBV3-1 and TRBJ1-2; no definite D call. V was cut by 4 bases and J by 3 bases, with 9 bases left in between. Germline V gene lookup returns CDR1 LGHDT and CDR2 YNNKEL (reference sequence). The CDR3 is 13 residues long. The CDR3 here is CASSRDVHYGYTF. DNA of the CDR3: TGTGCCAGCAGCCGAGACGTACACTATGGCTACACCTTC.

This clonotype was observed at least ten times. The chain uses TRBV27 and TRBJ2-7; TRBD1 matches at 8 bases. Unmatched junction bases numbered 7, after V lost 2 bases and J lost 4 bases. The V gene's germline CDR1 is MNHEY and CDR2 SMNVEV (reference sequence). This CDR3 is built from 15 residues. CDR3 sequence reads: CASSLAGRGPYEQYF. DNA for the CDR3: TGTGCCAGCAGTTTAGCGGGCAGGGGGCCTTACGAGCAGTACTTC.

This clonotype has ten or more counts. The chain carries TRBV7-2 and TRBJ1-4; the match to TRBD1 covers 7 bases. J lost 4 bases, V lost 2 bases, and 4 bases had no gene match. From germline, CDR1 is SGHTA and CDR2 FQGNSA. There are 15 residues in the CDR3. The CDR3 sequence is CASSLKGAINEKLFF. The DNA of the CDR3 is TGTGCCAGCAGCTTAAAGGGGGCTATTAATGAAAAACTGTTTTTT.

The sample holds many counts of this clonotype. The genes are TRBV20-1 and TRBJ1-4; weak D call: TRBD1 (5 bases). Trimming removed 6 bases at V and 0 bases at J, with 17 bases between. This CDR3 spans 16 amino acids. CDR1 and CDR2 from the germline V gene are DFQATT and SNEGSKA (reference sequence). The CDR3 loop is CSAQIRGTATNEKLFF. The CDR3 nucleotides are TGCAGTGCCCAGATAAGGGGAACTGCAACTAATGAAAAACTGTTTTTT.

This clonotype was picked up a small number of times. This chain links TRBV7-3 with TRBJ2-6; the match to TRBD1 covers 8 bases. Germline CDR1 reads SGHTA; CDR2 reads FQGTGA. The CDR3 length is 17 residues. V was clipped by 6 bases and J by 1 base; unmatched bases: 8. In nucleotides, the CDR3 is TGTGCCAGCAGACCGGGACAGGTTACTTCTGGGGCCAACGTCCTGACTTTC. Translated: CASRPGQVTSGANVLTF.

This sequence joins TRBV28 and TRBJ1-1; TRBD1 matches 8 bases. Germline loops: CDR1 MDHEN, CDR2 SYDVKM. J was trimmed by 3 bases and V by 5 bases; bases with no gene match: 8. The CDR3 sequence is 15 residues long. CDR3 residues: CASSAPGGTDTEAFF. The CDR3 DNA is TGTGCCAGCAGTGCCCCAGGGGGCACGGACACTGAAGCTTTCTTT. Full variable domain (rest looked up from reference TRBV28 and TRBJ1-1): DVKVTQSSRYLVKRTGEKVFLECVQDMDHENMFWYRQDPGLGLRLIYFSYDVKMKEKGDIPEGYSVSREKKERFSLILESASTNQTSMYLCASSAPGGTDTEAFFGQGTRLTVV.

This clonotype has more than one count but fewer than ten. The CDR3 region is CSASYAGGPYEQYF. As DNA, the CDR3 is TGCAGTGCTAGTTATGCGGGAGGGCCGTACGAGCAGTACTTC. The V gene is TRBV20-1, the J gene TRBJ2-7, with 9 bases matching TRBD2. V lost 3 bases, J lost 4 bases, and 7 bases stayed unmatched. This CDR3 is built from 14 residues. Looked up from germline, CDR1 is DFQATT and CDR2 is SNEGSKA (reference sequence).